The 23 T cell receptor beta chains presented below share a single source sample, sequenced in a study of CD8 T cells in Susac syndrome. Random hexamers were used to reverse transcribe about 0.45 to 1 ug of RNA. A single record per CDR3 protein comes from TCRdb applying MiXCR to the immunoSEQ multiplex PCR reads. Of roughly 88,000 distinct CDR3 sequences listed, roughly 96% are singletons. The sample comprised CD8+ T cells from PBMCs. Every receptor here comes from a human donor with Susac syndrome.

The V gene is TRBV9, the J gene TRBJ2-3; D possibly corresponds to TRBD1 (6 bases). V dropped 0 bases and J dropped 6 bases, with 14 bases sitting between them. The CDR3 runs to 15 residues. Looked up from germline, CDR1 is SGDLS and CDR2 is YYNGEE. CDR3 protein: CASSVEGHPTDTQYF. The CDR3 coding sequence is TGTGCCAGCAGCGTAGAGGGACATCCAACGGATACGCAGTATTTT.

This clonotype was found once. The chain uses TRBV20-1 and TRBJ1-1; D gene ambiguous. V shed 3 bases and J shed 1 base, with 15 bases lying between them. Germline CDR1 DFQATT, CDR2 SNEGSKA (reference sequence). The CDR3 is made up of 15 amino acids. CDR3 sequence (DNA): TGCAGTGCTAGTTTCTTCTATGGCGGGAACACTGAAGCTTTCTTT. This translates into CSASFFYGGNTEAFF.

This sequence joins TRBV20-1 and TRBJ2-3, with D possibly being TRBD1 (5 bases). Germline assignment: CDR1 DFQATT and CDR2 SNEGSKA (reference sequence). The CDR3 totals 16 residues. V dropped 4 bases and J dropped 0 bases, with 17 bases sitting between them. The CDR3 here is CSAIPRTKYSTDTQYF. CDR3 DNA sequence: TGCAGTGCTATCCCCAGGACAAAATACAGCACAGATACGCAGTATTTT.

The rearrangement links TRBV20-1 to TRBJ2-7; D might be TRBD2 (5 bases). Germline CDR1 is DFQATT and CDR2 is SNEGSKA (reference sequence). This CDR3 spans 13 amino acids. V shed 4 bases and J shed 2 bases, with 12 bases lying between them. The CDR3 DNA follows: TGCAGTGCTACGCAGGACTTAACCTACGAGCAGTACTTC. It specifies CSATQDLTYEQYF.

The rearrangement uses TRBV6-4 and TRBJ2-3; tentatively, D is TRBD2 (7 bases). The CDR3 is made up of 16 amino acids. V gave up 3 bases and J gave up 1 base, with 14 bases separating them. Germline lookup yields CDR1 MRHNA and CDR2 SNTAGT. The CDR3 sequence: CASSEDEGGGTDTQYF. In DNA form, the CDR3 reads TGTGCCAGCAGTGAAGATGAGGGGGGGGGCACAGATACGCAGTATTTT.

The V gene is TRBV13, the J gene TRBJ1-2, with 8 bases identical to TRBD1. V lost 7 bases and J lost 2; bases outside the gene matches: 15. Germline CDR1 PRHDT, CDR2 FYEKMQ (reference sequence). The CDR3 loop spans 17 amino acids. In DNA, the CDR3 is TGTGCCAGCACCCAGCCGGCGACAGGGGTGGCCAACTATGGCTACACCTTC. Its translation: CASTQPATGVANYGYTF.

The CDR3 sequence is CSARDGGTGAIEQFF. The CDR3 bases are TGCAGTGCTAGAGATGGCGGGACAGGGGCTATTGAGCAGTTCTTC. The gene calls are TRBV20-1 and TRBJ2-1, with 10 bases identical to TRBD1. Germline V gene lookup returns CDR1 DFQATT and CDR2 SNEGSKA (reference sequence). V gave up 0 bases and J gave up 9 bases; unmatched junction bases: 8. The CDR3 consists of 15 residues.

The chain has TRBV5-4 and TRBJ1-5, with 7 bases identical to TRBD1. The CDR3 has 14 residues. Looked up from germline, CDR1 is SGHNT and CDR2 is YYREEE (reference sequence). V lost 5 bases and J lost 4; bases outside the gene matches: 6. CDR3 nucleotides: TGTGCCAGCAGTCGACAGGGAGGGAATCAGCCCCAGCATTTT. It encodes CASSRQGGNQPQHF.

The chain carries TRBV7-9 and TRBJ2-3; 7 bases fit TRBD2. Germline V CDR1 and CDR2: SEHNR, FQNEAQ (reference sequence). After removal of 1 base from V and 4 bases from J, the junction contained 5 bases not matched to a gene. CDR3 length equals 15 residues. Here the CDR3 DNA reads TGTGCCAGCAGCTTAGACCCCAGCGGGGCAGATACGCAGTATTTT. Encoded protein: CASSLDPSGADTQYF.

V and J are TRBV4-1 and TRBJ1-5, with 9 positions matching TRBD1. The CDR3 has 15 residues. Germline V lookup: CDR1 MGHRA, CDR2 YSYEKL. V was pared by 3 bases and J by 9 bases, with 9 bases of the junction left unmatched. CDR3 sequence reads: CASSHEPGQGWPQHF. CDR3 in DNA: TGCGCCAGCAGCCATGAACCGGGACAGGGATGGCCCCAGCATTTT.

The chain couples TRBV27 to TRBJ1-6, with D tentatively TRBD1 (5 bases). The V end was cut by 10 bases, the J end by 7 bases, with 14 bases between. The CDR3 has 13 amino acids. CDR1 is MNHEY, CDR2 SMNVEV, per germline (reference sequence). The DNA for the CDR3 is TGTGCCACGGGGGAGGGGTGGAATTCACCCCTCCACTTT. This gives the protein CATGEGWNSPLHF.

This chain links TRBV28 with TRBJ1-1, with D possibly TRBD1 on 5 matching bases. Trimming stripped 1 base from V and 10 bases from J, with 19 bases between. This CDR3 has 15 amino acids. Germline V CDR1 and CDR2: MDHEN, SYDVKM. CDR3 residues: CASSLLIDSPWRAFF. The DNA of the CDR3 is TGTGCCAGCAGTTTATTGATCGACAGCCCCTGGAGAGCTTTCTTT.

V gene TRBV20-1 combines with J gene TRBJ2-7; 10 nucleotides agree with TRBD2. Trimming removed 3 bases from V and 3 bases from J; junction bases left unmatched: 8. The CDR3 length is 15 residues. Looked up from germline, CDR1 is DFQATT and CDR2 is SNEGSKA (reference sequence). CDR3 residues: CSARAPSGGHYEQYF. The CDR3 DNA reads TGCAGTGCTAGGGCCCCTAGCGGGGGCCACTACGAGCAGTACTTC.

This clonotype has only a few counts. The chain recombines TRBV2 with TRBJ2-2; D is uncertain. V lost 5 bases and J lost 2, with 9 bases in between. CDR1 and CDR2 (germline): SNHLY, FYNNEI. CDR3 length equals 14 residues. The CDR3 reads CASSPTSNTGELFF. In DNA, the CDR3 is TGTGCCAGCAGTCCGACATCTAACACCGGGGAGCTGTTTTTT. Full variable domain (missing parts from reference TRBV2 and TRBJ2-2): EPEVTQTPSHQVTQMGQEVILRCVPISNHLYFYWYRQILGQKVEFLVSFYNNEISEKSEIFDDQFSVERPDGSNFTLKIRSTKLEDSAMYFCASSPTSNTGELFFGEGSRLTVL.

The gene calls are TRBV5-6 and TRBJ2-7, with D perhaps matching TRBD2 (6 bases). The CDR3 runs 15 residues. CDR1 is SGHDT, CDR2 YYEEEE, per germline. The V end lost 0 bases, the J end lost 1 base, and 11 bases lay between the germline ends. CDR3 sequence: CASSLAREESYEQYF. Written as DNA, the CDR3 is TGTGCCAGCAGCTTGGCCAGGGAGGAATCCTACGAGCAGTACTTC.

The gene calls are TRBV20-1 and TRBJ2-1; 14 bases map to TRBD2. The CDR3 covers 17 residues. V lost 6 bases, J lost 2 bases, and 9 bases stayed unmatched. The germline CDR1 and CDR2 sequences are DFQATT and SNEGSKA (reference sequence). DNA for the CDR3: TGCAGTGCCACGGGACTAGCGGGAGCGGTCCCCTACAATGAGCAGTTCTTC. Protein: CSATGLAGAVPYNEQFF.

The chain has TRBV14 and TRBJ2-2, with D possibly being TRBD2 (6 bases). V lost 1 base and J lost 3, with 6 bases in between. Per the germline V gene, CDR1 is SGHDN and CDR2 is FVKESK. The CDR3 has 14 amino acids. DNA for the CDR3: TGTGCCAGCAGCCAAGGGGGGGACACCGGGGAGCTGTTTTTT. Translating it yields CASSQGGDTGELFF.

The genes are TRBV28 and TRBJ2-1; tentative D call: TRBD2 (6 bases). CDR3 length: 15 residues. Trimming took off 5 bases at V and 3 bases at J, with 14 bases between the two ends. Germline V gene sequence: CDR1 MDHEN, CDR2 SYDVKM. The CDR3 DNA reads TGTGCCAGCAGTAACCGGGAGACTCACTACAATGAGCAGTTCTTC. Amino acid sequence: CASSNRETHYNEQFF.

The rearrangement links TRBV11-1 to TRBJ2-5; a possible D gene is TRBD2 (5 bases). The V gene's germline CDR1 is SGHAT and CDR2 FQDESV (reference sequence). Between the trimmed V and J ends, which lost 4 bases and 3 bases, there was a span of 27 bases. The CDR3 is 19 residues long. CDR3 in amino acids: CASSSPMRNSGLGEETQYF. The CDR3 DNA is TGTGCCAGCAGCTCACCAATGAGAAACAGTGGCTTGGGAGAAGAGACCCAGTACTTC.

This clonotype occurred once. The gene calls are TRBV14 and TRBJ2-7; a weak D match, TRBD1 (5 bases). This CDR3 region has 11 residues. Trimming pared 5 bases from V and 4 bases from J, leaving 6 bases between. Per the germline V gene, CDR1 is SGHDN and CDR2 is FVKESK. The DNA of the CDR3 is TGTGCCAGCAGCACAGGTTACGAGCAGTACTTC. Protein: CASSTGYEQYF.

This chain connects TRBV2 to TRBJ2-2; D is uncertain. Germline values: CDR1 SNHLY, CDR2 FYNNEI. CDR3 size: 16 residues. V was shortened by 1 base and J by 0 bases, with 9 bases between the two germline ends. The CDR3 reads CASSEVAATNTGELFF. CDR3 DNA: TGTGCCAGCAGTGAAGTGGCAGCTACGAACACCGGGGAGCTGTTTTTT.

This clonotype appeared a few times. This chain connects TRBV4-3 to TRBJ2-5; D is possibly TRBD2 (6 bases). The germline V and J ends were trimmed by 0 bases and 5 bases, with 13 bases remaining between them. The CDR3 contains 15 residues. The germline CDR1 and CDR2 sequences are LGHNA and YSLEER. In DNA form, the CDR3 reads TGCGCCAGCAGCCAAGATCTGGGAAGCGGGGAGACCCAGTACTTC. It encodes CASSQDLGSGETQYF.

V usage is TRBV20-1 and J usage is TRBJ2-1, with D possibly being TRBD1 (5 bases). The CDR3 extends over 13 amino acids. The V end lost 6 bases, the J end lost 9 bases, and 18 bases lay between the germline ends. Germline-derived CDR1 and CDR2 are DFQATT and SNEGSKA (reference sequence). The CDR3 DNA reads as TGCAGTGCGCAGGGTTTCGAGAGTGCTGAGCAGTTCTTC. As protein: CSAQGFESAEQFF.